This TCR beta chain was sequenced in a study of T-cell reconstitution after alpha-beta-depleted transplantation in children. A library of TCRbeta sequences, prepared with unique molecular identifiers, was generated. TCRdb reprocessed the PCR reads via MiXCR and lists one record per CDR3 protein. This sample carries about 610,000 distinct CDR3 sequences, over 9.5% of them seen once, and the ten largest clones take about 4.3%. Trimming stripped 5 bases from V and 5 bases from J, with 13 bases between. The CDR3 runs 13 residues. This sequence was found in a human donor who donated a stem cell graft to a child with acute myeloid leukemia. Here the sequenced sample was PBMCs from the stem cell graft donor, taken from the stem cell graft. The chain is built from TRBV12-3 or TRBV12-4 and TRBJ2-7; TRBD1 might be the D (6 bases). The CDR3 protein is CASSITQGNEQYF. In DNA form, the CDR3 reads TGTGCCAGCAGTATAACACAGGGAAACGAGCAGTACTTC.